The 19 T cell receptor beta chains reported below all come from one sample, sequenced in a study of T-cell reconstitution after alpha-beta-depleted transplantation in children. Unique molecular identifiers were used in preparing the TCRbeta library. TCRdb fed the PCR reads into MiXCR, producing one record per CDR3 protein. The sample holds about half a million distinct CDR3 sequences, about 12% seen once. Sample: PBMCs from the stem cell graft donor, taken from the stem cell graft. The receptors stem from a human donor who donated a stem cell graft to a child with combined immunodeficiency.

V gene TRBV4-2 combines with J gene TRBJ2-7; D remains ambiguous. V dropped 4 bases and J dropped 2 bases, with 21 bases sitting between them. CDR3 length: 17 residues. CDR1 and CDR2 (germline): LGHNA, YNFKEQ. Written as DNA, the CDR3 is TGTGCCAGCAGCCCCGTGGTTGGAGCCTCACGGGCCTACGAGCAGTACTTC. Protein product: CASSPVVGASRAYEQYF.

This clonotype was counted at least ten times. The chain carries TRBV29-1 and TRBJ1-2; 7 nucleotides line up with TRBD1. V lost 3 bases, J lost 1 base, and 2 bases stayed unmatched. In germline, CDR1 is SQVTM, CDR2 ANQGSEA. The CDR3 has 13 amino acids. In DNA, the CDR3 is TGCAGCGTTGATACAGGGGTTAACTATGGCTACACCTTC. As protein: CSVDTGVNYGYTF.

The chain joins TRBV15 to TRBJ1-5, with D possibly matching TRBD1 (5 bases). Trimming removed 0 bases at V and 3 bases at J, with 15 bases between. The CDR3 runs to 17 residues. The V gene's germline CDR1 is LNHNV and CDR2 YYDKDF (reference sequence). This CDR3 reads CATSRDLGEAYNQPQHF. CDR3 coding DNA: TGTGCCACCAGCAGAGATCTGGGGGAGGCATACAATCAGCCCCAGCATTTT.

The chain is built from TRBV6-1 and TRBJ2-3; 10 nucleotides agree with TRBD2. This CDR3 contains 15 residues. Looked up from germline, CDR1 is MNHNS and CDR2 is SASEGT. With 8 bases clipped from V and 5 bases from J, the junction kept 10 bases outside the gene matches. In DNA, the CDR3 is TGTGCCAGCTACCTGCAGCGGGGGGGCCGAGATACGCAGTATTTT. Translating it yields CASYLQRGGRDTQYF.

V usage is TRBV7-2 and J usage is TRBJ2-3; 8 bases align to TRBD2. Germline CDR1 reads SGHTA; CDR2 reads FQGNSA. This CDR3 has 16 residues. V lost 4 bases, J lost 2 bases, and 8 bases stayed unmatched. This CDR3 reads CASSSPLAGLTDTQYF. The CDR3 DNA is TGTGCCAGCAGCTCACCCCTAGCGGGCCTCACAGATACGCAGTATTTT.

The sample holds many counts of this clonotype. The chain combines TRBV20-1 with TRBJ2-7, with D tentatively TRBD2 (6 bases). The CDR3 consists of 15 residues. Germline CDR1 is DFQATT and CDR2 is SNEGSKA (reference sequence). The V end lost 3 bases, the J end lost 6 bases, and 21 bases lay between the germline ends. As DNA, the CDR3 is TGCAGTGCTAGTCCTATTAGCGGCGGGGATTCCGAGCAGTACTTC. Residues: CSASPISGGDSEQYF.

This sequence joins TRBV7-2 and TRBJ2-7; D could derive from TRBD1 or TRBD2 (5 bases each). V lost 5 bases to trimming and J lost 6 bases, with 14 bases between them. The germline CDR1 and CDR2 sequences are SGHTA and FQGNSA. The CDR3 has 13 amino acids. The CDR3 protein is CASSPAWGFEQYF. The CDR3 coding sequence is TGTGCCAGCAGCCCCGCATGGGGGTTCGAGCAGTACTTC.

The V gene is TRBV18, the J gene TRBJ2-7; 8 bases agree with TRBD2. Unmatched junction bases numbered 11, after V lost 4 bases and J lost 3 bases. The CDR3 consists of 16 residues. Germline CDR1 reads KGHSH; CDR2 reads LQKENI. This CDR3 is CASSQTGTSSLYEQYF. In DNA form, the CDR3 reads TGTGCCAGCTCACAAACTGGGACTAGTAGTCTCTACGAGCAGTACTTC.

This clonotype was found many times. The chain links TRBV10-3 to TRBJ2-6; D not certain. The CDR3 totals 15 residues. CDR1 is ENHRY, CDR2 SYGVKD, per germline. V lost 4 bases, J lost 0 bases, and 7 bases lay in between. CDR3 amino acids: CAISGYSSGANVLTF. For the CDR3, the DNA is TGTGCCATCAGTGGTTACAGCTCTGGGGCCAACGTCCTGACTTTC.

This clonotype came up many times. In nucleotides, the CDR3 is TGTGCCAGCAGGCCCGGGACAGGGAGCACCGGGGAGCTGTTTTTT. Amino acid sequence: CASRPGTGSTGELFF. The chain joins TRBV12-3 or TRBV12-4 to TRBJ2-2, with 9 bases identical to TRBD1. V was pared by 6 bases and J by 4 bases, with 6 bases of the junction left unmatched. CDR3 size: 15 residues.

This chain links TRBV20-1 with TRBJ2-7; 8 bases agree with TRBD2. CDR1 and CDR2 from the germline V gene are DFQATT and SNEGSKA (reference sequence). The CDR3 totals 13 residues. With V trimmed by 3 bases and J by 3 bases, 4 bases remained unmatched. The CDR3 region is CSARKTSVYEQYF. In nucleotides, the CDR3 is TGCAGTGCTAGGAAGACTAGCGTCTACGAGCAGTACTTC.

The chain combines TRBV24-1 with TRBJ2-1; 8 bases are shared with TRBD1. V trimming: 2 bases; J trimming: 5 bases; junction bases outside the gene matches: 13. Per germline, CDR1 KGHDR and CDR2 SFDVKD. This CDR3 comprises 18 residues. This CDR3 is CATSDSGSMTGANNEQFF. CDR3 nucleotides: TGTGCCACCAGTGATTCGGGATCGATGACAGGGGCCAACAATGAGCAGTTCTTC.

V gene TRBV11-2 combines with J gene TRBJ2-5; D not certain. This CDR3 is 15 amino acids long. Germline V gives CDR1 SGHAT, CDR2 FQNNGV. Trimming stripped 7 bases from V and 4 bases from J, with 19 bases between. CDR3 region: CASNRDSSLGETQYF. The CDR3 DNA reads TGTGCCAGCAACAGAGACTCCTCTCTGGGAGAGACCCAGTACTTC.

V usage is TRBV20-1 and J usage is TRBJ1-1, with TRBD1 matching over 8 bases. Trimming removed 6 bases from V and 1 base from J; junction bases left unmatched: 4. Germline assignment: CDR1 DFQATT and CDR2 SNEGSKA (reference sequence). The CDR3 is made up of 13 amino acids. The CDR3 DNA reads as TGCAGTGCAACCCAGGGGGCGAACACTGAAGCTTTCTTT. Translating it yields CSATQGANTEAFF.

This clonotype turned up a few times. V and J are TRBV7-7 and TRBJ2-1, with 10 bases matching TRBD2. The CDR3 runs to 17 residues. CDR1 and CDR2 from the germline V gene are SSHAT and FNYEAQ (reference sequence). Trimming took 0 bases from V and 9 from J; bases not matched to a gene: 11. The CDR3 loop reads CASSLAGGAGGSGEQFF. CDR3 sequence (DNA): TGTGCCAGCAGCTTAGCCGGTGGAGCGGGAGGGTCGGGTGAGCAGTTCTTC.

This clonotype has only a few counts. The chain employs TRBV10-3 and TRBJ1-4, with 7 bases identical to TRBD1. Germline V gene data show CDR1 as ENHRY and CDR2 as SYGVKD. Trimming at V came to 3 bases and at J to 6 bases, leaving 4 bases not matched to a gene. This CDR3 is built from 14 residues. CDR3 protein: CAISEYRGDEKLFF. CDR3 DNA sequence: TGTGCCATCAGTGAATACAGGGGCGATGAAAAACTGTTTTTT.

A note on this clonotype: It may be a read error: a sequence one base away is much more abundant. The conserved phenylalanine or tryptophan is not found at the CDR3 terminus, so this likely reflects a read error. The chain combines TRBV6-2 or TRBV6-3 with TRBJ1-1; D is undetermined. With 9 bases removed from V and 2 bases from J, the gap between germline ends came to 22 bases. Looked up from germline, CDR1 is MNHEY and CDR2 is SVGEGT. CDR3 length: 16 residues. The CDR3 is CARRNGDLTKNTEAFC. The CDR3 region has the DNA TGTGCCAGAAGAAACGGTGACTTAACAAAAAACACTGAAGCTTTCTGT.

This clonotype was seen more than once but under ten times. The J gene is TRBJ2-7, the V gene TRBV18, with D uncertain. The CDR3 totals 14 residues. The V gene's germline CDR1 is KGHSH and CDR2 LQKENI. Trimming left V 5 bases short and J 4 bases short, with 15 bases between. DNA of the CDR3: TGTGCCAGCTCATATTATGGGTCTACGTACGAGCAGTACTTC. Translated: CASSYYGSTYEQYF.

The chain employs TRBV6-2 or TRBV6-3 and TRBJ2-3; 15 positions agree with TRBD2. Germline lookup yields CDR1 MNHEY and CDR2 SVGEGT. Trimming removed 4 bases from V and 5 bases from J; junction bases left unmatched: 4. There are 16 residues in the CDR3. The CDR3 here is CASSWTSGRAVDTQYF. The CDR3 coding sequence is TGTGCCAGCAGTTGGACTAGCGGGAGGGCCGTAGATACGCAGTATTTT.